The rows below give T cell receptor beta chains drawn from one sample of a study of blood T cell repertoires in COVID-19. Here immunoSEQ multiplex PCR was the method, and the copy in TCRdb shows in-frame clones only, minus some. The table lists tens of thousands of clones, around 77% of them singletons. Sequenced: peripheral blood. The receptors were gathered from an older man with active or convalescent COVID-19. CDR3s include the opening cysteine and the closing phenylalanine or tryptophan. The order of the fields is D gene, J gene, V gene, clone size, CDR3 DNA, CDR3 protein. D genes are given only for firm matches. Size values are once, few and many counts, or a class for expanded clones, and some rows have none.

D: -
J: TRBJ1-1
V: TRBV18
size: -
DNA: TGTGCCAGCTCAAAAGAGCAGGACACTGAAGCTTTCTTT
CDR3: CASSKEQDTEAFF

D: -
J: TRBJ2-5
V: TRBV18
size: once
DNA: TGTGCCAGCTCTTTGACACAAGAGACCCAGTACTTC
CDR3: CASSLTQETQYF

D: TRBD1
J: TRBJ2-5
V: TRBV5-1
size: few
DNA: TGCGCCAGCAGCATTACAGGGGCCTTAGAGACCCAGTACTTC
CDR3: CASSITGALETQYF

D: TRBD2
J: TRBJ2-7
V: TRBV19
size: -
DNA: TGTGCCAGTAGTAGGGCGGGAGAGGCGGTTTACGAGCAGTACTTC
CDR3: CASSRAGEAVYEQYF

D: TRBD1
J: TRBJ2-2
V: TRBV23-1
size: -
DNA: TGCGCCAGCAGTCCTCAGACAGGGTCCGGGGAGCTGTTTTTT
CDR3: CASSPQTGSGELFF

D: -
J: TRBJ2-3
V: TRBV10-3
size: -
DNA: TGTGCCATCGTTCCGGCTAGGGATACGCAGTATTTT
CDR3: CAIVPARDTQYF

D: TRBD2
J: TRBJ2-1
V: TRBV14
size: -
DNA: TGTGCCAGCAGCCCAATAGCGGGGGGGAGTGAGCAGTTCTTC
CDR3: CASSPIAGGSEQFF

D: -
J: TRBJ2-5
V: TRBV7-8
size: -
DNA: TGTGCCAGCAGCTTACTTAATCAAGGGGAGGTCCAAGAGACCCAGTACTTC
CDR3: CASSLLNQGEVQETQYF

D: TRBD1
J: TRBJ2-1
V: TRBV19
size: few
DNA: TGTGCCAGTAGTTCCCGTTATAGGGACAGGGTCTCCAATGAGCAGTTCTTC
CDR3: CASSSRYRDRVSNEQFF

D: -
J: TRBJ2-5
V: TRBV5-1
size: -
DNA: TGCGCCAGCAGCCCAGCGCGCGCATACCAAGAGACCCAGTACTTC
CDR3: CASSPARAYQETQYF

D: TRBD1
J: TRBJ1-1
V: TRBV10-3
size: -
DNA: TGTGCCATGAAACCTGATGACAGGGTAGGCGCTGAAGCTTTCTTT
CDR3: CAMKPDDRVGAEAFF

D: TRBD1
J: TRBJ1-2
V: TRBV14
size: -
DNA: TGTGCCAGCAGCCAAGAAGGGGGACAGGGGAGATCTCAATATGGCTACACCTTC
CDR3: CASSQEGGQGRSQYGYTF

D: TRBD1
J: TRBJ1-1
V: TRBV11-2
size: -
DNA: TGTGCCAGCAGCCGGGACAGGGCACTAAGTGTGTTT
CDR3: CASSRDRALSVF

D: -
J: TRBJ2-1
V: TRBV19
size: -
DNA: TGTGCCAGTAGTATTCTAATCGGAGGCCTGTACAATGAGCAGTTCTTC
CDR3: CASSILIGGLYNEQFF

D: -
J: TRBJ1-2
V: TRBV5-1
size: few
DNA: TGCGCCAGCAGCTTCGGTATTAACTATGGCTACACCTTC
CDR3: CASSFGINYGYTF

D: -
J: TRBJ2-7
V: TRBV10-2
size: -
DNA: TGCGCCACTTTAAACTCGGGCTCCTACGAGCAGTACTTC
CDR3: CATLNSGSYEQYF

D: TRBD2
J: TRBJ2-7
V: TRBV7-3
size: -
DNA: TGTGCCAGCAGCGCCTCGGGACTAGCGGGAGTCGAGCAGTACTTC
CDR3: CASSASGLAGVEQYF

D: TRBD1
J: TRBJ2-2
V: TRBV28
size: -
DNA: TGTGCCAGCAGTTCCGGACAGGGTAACACCGGGGAGCTGTTTTTT
CDR3: CASSSGQGNTGELFF

D: -
J: TRBJ2-5
V: TRBV6-2/TRBV6-3
size: -
DNA: TGTGCCAGCAGCCGGCCGGGGGAGACCCAGTACTTC
CDR3: CASSRPGETQYF